This TCR beta chain stems from a study of T cell repertoires in cytomegalovirus infection. The overall study: CMV epitopes that were recently identified and HLA-C-restricted were used alongside well-studied HLA-B-restricted ones.

As for this clonotype: Its cognate antigen is unknown.

TCRdb processed the reads anew with MiXCR; each CDR3 protein has one entry. The sample lists roughly 500,000 distinct CDR3 sequences, 33% occurring once. Study-wide findings and caveats: In two of eight donors, the top clonotype was HLA-C-restricted CMV-specific.

Trimming took 3 bases from V and 0 from J, leaving 12 bases between them. Germline V gene lookup returns CDR1 LNHDA and CDR2 SQIVND (reference sequence). The CDR3 covers 16 residues. The genes are TRBV19 and TRBJ2-1; tentative D call: TRBD2 (5 bases). This sequence originates from a human donor in good health (CMV status not recorded). Some clones in this sample may be carry-over from other donors' samples. Here the sequenced sample was cultured PBMCs, taken from culture after CMV antigen stimulation. The chain's CDR3 is CASSIIAGGSYNEQFF. CDR3 nucleotide sequence: TGTGCCAGTAGTATTATTGCAGGAGGCTCCTACAATGAGCAGTTCTTC.